This T cell receptor beta chain came from a study of T cell responses to AZD1222 COVID-19 vaccine. TCRdb keeps only in-frame clones here, not all; method: immunoSEQ multiplex PCR. The profile shows fewer than 150,000 clones, roughly 92% of them singletons. V was pared by 6 bases and J by 0 bases, with 6 bases between. CDR1 SGHTA and CDR2 FQGNSA come from the germline V gene. This CDR3 contains 14 residues. This chain connects TRBV7-2 to TRBJ2-6; D remains ambiguous. This receptor was obtained from an adult who received the AZD1222 COVID-19 vaccine. The sequenced sample was peripheral blood, obtained 28 days after the second AZD1222 dose. CDR3 amino acids: CASSLFSGANVLTF. Here the CDR3 DNA reads TGTGCCAGCAGTCTTTTCTCTGGGGCCAACGTCCTGACTTTC.